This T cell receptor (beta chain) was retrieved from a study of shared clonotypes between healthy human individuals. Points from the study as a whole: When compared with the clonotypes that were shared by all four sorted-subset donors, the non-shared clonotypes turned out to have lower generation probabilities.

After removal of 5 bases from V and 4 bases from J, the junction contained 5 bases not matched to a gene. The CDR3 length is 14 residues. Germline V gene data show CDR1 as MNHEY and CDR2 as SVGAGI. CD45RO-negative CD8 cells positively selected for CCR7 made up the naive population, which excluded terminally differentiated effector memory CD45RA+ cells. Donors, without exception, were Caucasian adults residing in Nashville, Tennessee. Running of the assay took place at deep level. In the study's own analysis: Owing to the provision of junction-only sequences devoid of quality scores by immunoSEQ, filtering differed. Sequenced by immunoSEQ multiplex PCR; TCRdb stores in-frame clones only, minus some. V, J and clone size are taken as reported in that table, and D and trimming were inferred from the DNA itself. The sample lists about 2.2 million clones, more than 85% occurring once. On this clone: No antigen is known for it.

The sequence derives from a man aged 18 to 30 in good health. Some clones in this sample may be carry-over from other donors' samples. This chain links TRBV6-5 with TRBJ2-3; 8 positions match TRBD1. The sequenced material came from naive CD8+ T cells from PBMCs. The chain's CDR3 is CASSTDRVADTQYF. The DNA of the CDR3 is TGTGCCAGCAGTACGGACAGGGTGGCAGATACGCAGTATTTT.